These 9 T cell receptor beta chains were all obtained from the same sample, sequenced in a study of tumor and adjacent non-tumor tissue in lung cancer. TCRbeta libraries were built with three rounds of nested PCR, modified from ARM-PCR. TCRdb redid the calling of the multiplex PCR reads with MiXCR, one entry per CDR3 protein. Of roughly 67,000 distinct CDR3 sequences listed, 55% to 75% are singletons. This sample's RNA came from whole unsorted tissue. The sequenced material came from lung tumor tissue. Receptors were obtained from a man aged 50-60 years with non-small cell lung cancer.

The CDR3 DNA is TGTGCCAGCAGCTCCGGGACAGGGATTGGTGAGCAGTTCTTC. Amino acids: CASSSGTGIGEQFF. The chain is built from TRBV5-4 and TRBJ2-1, with 9 bases lining up with TRBD1. This CDR3 has 14 amino acids. V shed 3 bases and J 9 bases; nucleotides not matched to a gene: 7. CDR1 is SGHNT and CDR2 is YYREEE in the germline V gene (reference sequence).

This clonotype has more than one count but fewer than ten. The CDR3 bases are TGTGCCAGCACCCGAGGGGGCCAAGAGACCCAGTACTTC. It specifies CASTRGGQETQYF. The chain uses TRBV28 and TRBJ2-5, with TRBD1 as a possible D gene (6 bases). V lost 7 bases to trimming and J lost 1 base, with 10 bases between them. This CDR3 spans 13 amino acids. Germline-derived CDR1 and CDR2 are MDHEN and SYDVKM.

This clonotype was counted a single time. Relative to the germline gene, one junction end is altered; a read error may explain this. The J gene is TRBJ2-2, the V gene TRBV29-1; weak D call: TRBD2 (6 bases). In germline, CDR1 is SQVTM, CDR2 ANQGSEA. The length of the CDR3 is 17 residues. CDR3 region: CSVGGSRGSVNTGKLFF. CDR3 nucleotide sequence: TGCAGCGTTGGGGGGAGTCGGGGGAGTGTAAACACCGGGAAGCTGTTTTTT.

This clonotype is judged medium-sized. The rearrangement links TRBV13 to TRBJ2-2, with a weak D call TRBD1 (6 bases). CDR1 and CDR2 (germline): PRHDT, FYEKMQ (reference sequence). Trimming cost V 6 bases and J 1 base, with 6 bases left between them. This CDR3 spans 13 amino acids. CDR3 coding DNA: TGTGCCAGCAGGGACAGGAACACCGGGGAGCTGTTTTTT. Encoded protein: CASRDRNTGELFF.

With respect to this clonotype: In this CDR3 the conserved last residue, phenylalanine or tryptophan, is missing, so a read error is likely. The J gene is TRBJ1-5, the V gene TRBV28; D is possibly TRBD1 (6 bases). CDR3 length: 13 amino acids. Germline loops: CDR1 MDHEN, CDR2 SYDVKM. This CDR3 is CASSNRDNQPQHC. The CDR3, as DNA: TGTGCTAGCAGTAACAGGGATAATCAGCCCCAGCATTGT.

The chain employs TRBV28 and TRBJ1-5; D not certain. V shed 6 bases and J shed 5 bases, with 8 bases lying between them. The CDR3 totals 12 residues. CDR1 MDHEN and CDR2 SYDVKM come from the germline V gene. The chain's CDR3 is CASRTRHQPQHF. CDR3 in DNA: TGTGCCAGCAGAACGAGGCATCAGCCCCAGCATTTT.

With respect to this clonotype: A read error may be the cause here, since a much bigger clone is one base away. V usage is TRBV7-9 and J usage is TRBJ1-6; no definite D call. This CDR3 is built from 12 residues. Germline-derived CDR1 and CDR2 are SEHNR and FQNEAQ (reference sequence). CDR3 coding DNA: TGTCCCAGCAGCTTAAATTACTCACCCCTCCACTTT. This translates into CPSSLNYSPLHF.

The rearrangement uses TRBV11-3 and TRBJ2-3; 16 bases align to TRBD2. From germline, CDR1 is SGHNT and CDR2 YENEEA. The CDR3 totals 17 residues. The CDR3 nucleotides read TGTGCATGCGGCCCTGGGACTAGCGGGGGGGCCGCAGACACACAGTATTTT. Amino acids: CACGPGTSGGAADTQYF.

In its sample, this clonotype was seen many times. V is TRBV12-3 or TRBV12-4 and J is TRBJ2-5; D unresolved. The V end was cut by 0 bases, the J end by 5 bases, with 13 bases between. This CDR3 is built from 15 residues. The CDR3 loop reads CASSLAMGGAETQYF. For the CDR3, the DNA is TGTGCCAGCAGTTTAGCGATGGGCGGAGCGGAGACCCAGTACTTC.